This T cell receptor (beta chain) originates from a study of T-cell memory formation after mild COVID-19. The CDR3 extends over 15 amino acids. The germline V gene encodes CDR1 DFQATT and CDR2 SNEGSKA (reference sequence). V lost 5 bases, J lost 9 bases, and 20 bases lay in between. There are many counts of this clonotype. Its matching antigen is unknown. TCRdb called the 5' RACE reads again in MiXCR, with one record for every CDR3 protein. The table has hundreds of thousands of distinct CDR3 sequences, around 15% seen once; the top ten hold 20% to 25%. Study-level findings and limits: Clones shrinking from day 15 to 85 showed even CD4/CD8 mixes; later expanders tilted CD4+. Memory sampled before infection contained some responding clones, suggesting cross-reactive memory joined.

Material: PBMCs or a T cell subset sorted from them (not recorded which). The TCR was taken from a man younger than 35 who had mild COVID-19 (a few samples of this study predate the infection). Cell type and time point are not known. J is TRBJ1-6 and V is TRBV20-1, with D maybe TRBD1 (5 bases). CDR3 bases: TGCAGTGCTGCTTACTCGGGGGTGTTTAGTTCACCCCTCCACTTT. Protein: CSAAYSGVFSSPLHF.